The rows below give T cell receptor beta chains drawn from one sample of a study of shared clonotypes between healthy human individuals. The method was immunoSEQ multiplex PCR; TCRdb's version includes in-frame clones alone and lacks a portion of them. The table records about 2.4 million clones, 93% of them present only once. The sample consisted of naive CD4+ T cells from PBMCs. Every receptor here comes from a man younger than 35 in good health. Some clones in this sample may be carry-over from other donors' samples. Both conserved end residues are part of each CDR3. Each record gives: clone size, D gene, V gene, J gene, CDR3 DNA, CDR3 protein. A D gene is named only where the DNA matches it firmly. Clone size is not always given. Where it is, it says once, few, many or a class for expanded clones.

>NA|TRBD2|TRBV28|TRBJ2-4
TGTGCCAGCAGTTTATCGGGCGGGAGGTTGGCCAAAAACATTCAGTACTTC
CASSLSGGRLAKNIQYF
>once|NA|TRBV4-1|TRBJ1-2
TGCGCCAGCAGGTCCCCGGCTACTAACTATGGCTACACCTTC
CASRSPATNYGYTF
>NA|TRBD2|TRBV11-3|TRBJ2-1
TGTGCCAGCAGCCCCATGCTAGCGGGAGATGGGGAGCAGTTCTTC
CASSPMLAGDGEQFF
>NA|TRBD1|TRBV28|TRBJ1-2
TGTGCCAGCAGTTCCTTTCAGGGGGGAGGCTACACCTTC
CASSSFQGGGYTF
>NA|NA|TRBV29-1|TRBJ1-2
TGCAGCGTTCCTGCACGGGAAGAAACTCATGGCTACACCTTC
CSVPAREETHGYTF
>NA|NA|TRBV5-4|TRBJ2-1
TGTGCCAGCAGCTTGGATGCAGGGCCGTACAATGAGCAGTTCTTC
CASSLDAGPYNEQFF
>NA|NA|TRBV9|TRBJ2-1
TGTGCCAGCAGCGTAGCTTCCGGGACCTACAATGAGCAGTTCTTC
CASSVASGTYNEQFF
>NA|NA|TRBV4-1|TRBJ2-4
TGCGCCAGCAGCTACGACGGGGCCAGGGTAGACATTCAGTACTTC
CASSYDGARVDIQYF
>NA|NA|TRBV29-1|TRBJ2-3
TGCAGCGTTGAAGGCTCACAGGGAAGCACAGATACGCAGTATTTT
CSVEGSQGSTDTQYF
>NA|NA|TRBV7-8|TRBJ2-3
TGTGCCAGCAGCCCCGCGCGGTTCGGGGCATTCACAGATACGCAGTATTTT
CASSPARFGAFTDTQYF
>NA|TRBD1|TRBV19|TRBJ1-1
TGTGCCAGTAGTACCGTCAGGGGGTATGTGATGAACACTGAAGCTTTCTTT
CASSTVRGYVMNTEAFF
>NA|NA|TRBV5-1|TRBJ1-4
TGCGCCAGCAGCTTGGCGGACCCAACTAATGAAAAACTGTTTTTT
CASSLADPTNEKLFF
>NA|NA|TRBV19|TRBJ1-5
TGTGCCAGTAGTAGATTGGATCAGCCCCAGCATTTT
CASSRLDQPQHF
>NA|NA|TRBV9|TRBJ2-1
TGTGCCAGCAGCGTAGATCCTAACTCCTACAATGAGCAGTTCTTC
CASSVDPNSYNEQFF
>NA|NA|TRBV29-1|TRBJ2-1
TGCAGCGTAGGAGGGGGCGGGGCTCGGTCCTACAATGAGCAGTTCTTC
CSVGGGGARSYNEQFF
>NA|NA|TRBV11-2|TRBJ2-1
TGTGCCAGCACCCGAGGGGCCTCGAGCTCCTACAATGAGCAGTTCTTC
CASTRGASSSYNEQFF
>NA|NA|TRBV11-3|TRBJ2-2
TGTGCCAGCAGCTTTGGGCAGGGTGGGCCCGGGGAGCTGTTTTTT
CASSFGQGGPGELFF
>NA|NA|TRBV5-6|TRBJ2-1
TGTGCCAGCAGCCTTATATCCGGGACAATCGGGGAGCAGTTCTTC
CASSLISGTIGEQFF
>once|NA|TRBV5-1|TRBJ2-7
TGCGCCAGCAGCGCCCGACTAGGCTCTCCCACCTACGAGCAGTACTTC
CASSARLGSPTYEQYF